The present T cell receptor (beta chain) was sequenced within a study of patients and donors after allogeneic stem cell transplantation. The table lists this clonotype with a few counts. The ends were cut back, 2 bases at V and 6 bases at J, with 10 bases in the middle. This CDR3 comprises 13 residues. Germline V lookup: CDR1 MNHEY, CDR2 SVGEGT. Each CDR3 protein gets one entry after TCRdb re-called the RT-PCR reads with MiXCR. The data contain about 960,000 distinct CDR3 sequences, around 17% of them singletons. The rearrangement joins TRBV6-2 or TRBV6-3 to TRBJ1-2, with a tentative D call TRBD1 (6 bases). The clonotype originates from a human donor who was either an allogeneic HSCT recipient or a stem cell or donor lymphocyte infusion donor (not recorded which). It is not recorded whose cells these are; they may come from a transplant donor. Sequenced input: blood, either unsorted or a sorted T cell fraction (not recorded which). DNA for the CDR3: TGTGCCAGCAGTTACGGGGGGGCCGATGGCTACACCTTC. Translating gives CASSYGGADGYTF.